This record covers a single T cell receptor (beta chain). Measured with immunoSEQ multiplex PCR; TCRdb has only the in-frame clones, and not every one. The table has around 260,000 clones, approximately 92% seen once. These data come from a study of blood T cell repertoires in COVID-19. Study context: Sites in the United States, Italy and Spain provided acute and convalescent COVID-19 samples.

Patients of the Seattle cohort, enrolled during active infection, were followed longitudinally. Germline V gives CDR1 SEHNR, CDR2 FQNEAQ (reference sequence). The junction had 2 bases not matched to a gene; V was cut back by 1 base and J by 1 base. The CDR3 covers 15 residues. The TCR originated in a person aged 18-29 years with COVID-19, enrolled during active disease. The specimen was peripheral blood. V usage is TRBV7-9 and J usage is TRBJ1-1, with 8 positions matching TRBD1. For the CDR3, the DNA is TGTGCCAGCAGCTTAGGACAGGGGAAGAACACTGAAGCTTTCTTT. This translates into CASSLGQGKNTEAFF.